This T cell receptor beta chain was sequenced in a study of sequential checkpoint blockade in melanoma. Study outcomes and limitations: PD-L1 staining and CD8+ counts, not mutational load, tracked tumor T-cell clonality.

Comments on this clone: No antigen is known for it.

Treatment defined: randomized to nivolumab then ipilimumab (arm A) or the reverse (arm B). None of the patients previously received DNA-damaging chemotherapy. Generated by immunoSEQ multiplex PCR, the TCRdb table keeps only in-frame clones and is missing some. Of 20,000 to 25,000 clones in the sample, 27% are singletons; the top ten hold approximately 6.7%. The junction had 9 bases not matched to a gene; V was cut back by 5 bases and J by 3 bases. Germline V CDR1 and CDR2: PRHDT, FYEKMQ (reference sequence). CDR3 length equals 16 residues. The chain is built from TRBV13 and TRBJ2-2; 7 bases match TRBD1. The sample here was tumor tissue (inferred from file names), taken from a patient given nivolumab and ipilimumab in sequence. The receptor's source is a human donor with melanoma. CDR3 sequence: CASSAHRGTDTGELFF. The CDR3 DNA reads TGTGCCAGCAGCGCCCACAGGGGAACGGACACCGGGGAGCTGTTTTTT.